What follows are 23 T cell receptor beta chains derived from one specimen sequenced in a study of cytomegalovirus exposure and HLA in healthy donors. Primers included in the PCR were 60 Vbeta and 13 Jbeta primers. Generated by immunoSEQ multiplex PCR, the TCRdb table keeps only in-frame clones and is missing some. The sample records approximately 100,000 clones, approximately 77% being singletons. The source material was PBMCs. The receptors were sampled from a woman aged 40-49 years in good health and CMV-seronegative.

This clone was counted a few times. The chain links TRBV5-1 to TRBJ2-1; 8 bases match TRBD2. The CDR3 has 17 residues. The V and J ends lost 1 base and 7 bases, in that order; junction bases with no gene match: 13. The germline gives CDR1 SGHRS, CDR2 YFSETQ. CDR3 residues: CASSLKGAGGIVNEQFF. CDR3 bases: TGCGCCAGCAGCTTGAAAGGGGCGGGGGGTATTGTGAATGAGCAGTTCTTC.

V is TRBV18 and J is TRBJ1-2; no definite D call. Germline V gene lookup returns CDR1 KGHSH and CDR2 LQKENI. The CDR3 length is 14 residues. V was shortened by 6 bases and J by 3 bases, with 14 bases between the two germline ends. CDR3 in amino acids: CASSQATVYYGYTF. The CDR3 coding sequence is TGTGCCAGCTCGCAGGCCACAGTTTACTATGGCTACACCTTC. Drawing the rest from reference TRBV18 and TRBJ1-2, the complete variable domain is NAGVMQNPRHLVRRRGQEARLRCSPMKGHSHVYWYRQLPEEGLKFMVYLQKENIIDESGMPKERFSAEFPKEGPSILRIQQVVRGDSAAYFCASSQATVYYGYTFGSGTRLTVV.

The CDR3 DNA is TGTGCCACCAGCAATCCCCGGGGTAGCGGGGGGGCCGTTGGTCGTTATTTT. Encoded protein: CATSNPRGSGGAVGRYF. This chain uses TRBV15 with TRBJ2-3, with 11 bases matching TRBD2. Germline V CDR1 and CDR2: LNHNV, YYDKDF (reference sequence). Trimming took 4 bases from V and 15 from J; bases not matched to a gene: 21. The CDR3 is 17 amino acids.

This clone was observed a few times. The chain links TRBV6-6 to TRBJ1-1, with TRBD1 identical over 9 bases. The CDR3 contains 16 residues. V gave up 5 bases and J gave up 8 bases; unmatched junction bases: 15. Germline V gene sequence: CDR1 MNHNY, CDR2 SVGAGI (reference sequence). The CDR3 DNA sequence: TGTGCCAGCAGTCCGGGACAGGGAATTCCCCGGGGAGAAGCTTTCTTT. It translates to CASSPGQGIPRGEAFF.

The chain couples TRBV2 to TRBJ1-2; tentatively, D is TRBD1 (6 bases). CDR3 length: 14 amino acids. V lost 2 bases to trimming and J lost 2 bases, with 9 bases between them. From germline, CDR1 is SNHLY and CDR2 FYNNEI. The CDR3 coding sequence is TGTGCCAGCAGTGAAATTGGACAGAACTATGGCTACACCTTC. Its protein is CASSEIGQNYGYTF.

V gene TRBV5-4 combines with J gene TRBJ1-1; 9 nucleotides align to TRBD1. The CDR3 has 16 amino acids. The germline V gene has CDR1 SGHNT and CDR2 YYREEE (reference sequence). With V trimmed by 2 bases and J by 3 bases, 8 bases remained unmatched. DNA of the CDR3: TGTGCCAGCAGCTTAAGTCCTACAGGGGGCTACACTGAAGCTTTCTTT. Amino acids: CASSLSPTGGYTEAFF.

V gene TRBV29-1 combines with J gene TRBJ2-7, with D possibly being TRBD1 (7 bases). The CDR3 spans 12 residues. V gave up 5 bases and J gave up 7 bases, with 15 bases separating them. CDR1 and CDR2 from the germline V gene are SQVTM and ANQGSEA. The CDR3 DNA reads TGCAGCGTTCAGGGGGATCGGGGGGAGCAGTACTTC. Translated, it gives CSVQGDRGEQYF.

This chain uses TRBV7-2 with TRBJ2-5; the D gene is possibly TRBD2 (7 bases). The CDR3 contains 16 residues. The V gene's germline CDR1 is SGHTA and CDR2 FQGNSA. Trimming pared 5 bases from V and 5 bases from J, leaving 21 bases between. CDR3 region: CASSERDYPGAETQYF. DNA of the CDR3: TGTGCCAGCAGCGAGCGGGACTATCCGGGGGCGGAGACCCAGTACTTC.

This clone has a handful of counts. This rearrangement joins TRBV19 to TRBJ1-5; maybe TRBD1 (6 bases). This CDR3 has 14 amino acids. CDR1 and CDR2 (germline): LNHDA, SQIVND (reference sequence). Trimming took off 10 bases at V and 7 bases at J, with 20 bases between the two ends. CDR3 in amino acids: CATGPQGAGQPQHF. The DNA of the CDR3 is TGTGCCACGGGCCCACAGGGCGCAGGACAGCCCCAGCATTTT.

The chain is built from TRBV5-8 and TRBJ2-2; D might be TRBD2 (6 bases). Germline loops: CDR1 SGHTS, CDR2 YDEGEE. The germline V and J ends were trimmed by 3 bases and 4 bases, with 25 bases remaining between them. The CDR3 covers 19 residues. The CDR3 sequence: CASSSIGGIGDSTTGELFF. The CDR3 coding sequence is TGTGCCAGCAGCTCGATTGGGGGGATAGGCGACAGCACCACCGGGGAGCTGTTTTTT.

This clone was seen a handful of times. The V gene is TRBV28, the J gene TRBJ2-7, with 8 positions matching TRBD1. The germline CDR1 and CDR2 sequences are MDHEN and SYDVKM. The CDR3 is 14 amino acids. The junction had 1 base not matched to a gene; V was cut back by 3 bases and J by 0 bases. DNA of the CDR3: TGTGCCAGCAGTTTTACAGGGGGCTCCTACGAGCAGTACTTC. Encoded protein: CASSFTGGSYEQYF.

The chain combines TRBV7-9 with TRBJ2-7; D is perhaps TRBD2 (6 bases). V shed 0 bases and J shed 9 bases, with 12 bases lying between them. In germline, CDR1 is SEHNR, CDR2 FQNEAQ (reference sequence). The CDR3 extends over 13 amino acids. For the CDR3, the DNA is TGTGCCAGCAGCTTAGCGACTAGTATTGGGCAGTACTTC. It is translated as CASSLATSIGQYF.

The rearrangement links TRBV7-9 to TRBJ2-4; 7 nucleotides agree with TRBD2. The CDR3 is 15 residues long. CDR1 SEHNR and CDR2 FQNEAQ come from the germline V gene (reference sequence). Losses at the gene ends were 5 bases for V and 1 base for J; bases not matched to a gene: 5. As DNA, the CDR3 is TGTGCCAGCAGCGGTGGGGGGGAGGCCAAAAACATTCAGTACTTC. It codes for CASSGGGEAKNIQYF.

This clone was counted between two and nine times. This rearrangement joins TRBV5-1 to TRBJ1-3; perhaps TRBD1 as D (6 bases). From germline, CDR1 is SGHRS and CDR2 YFSETQ. V was clipped by 3 bases and J by 4 bases, with 17 bases between them. This CDR3 is built from 16 residues. The CDR3 bases are TGCGCCAGCAGCTCTGACCCGACAGGCCGGGGAAACACCATATATTTT. Its translation: CASSSDPTGRGNTIYF.

This chain connects TRBV29-1 to TRBJ2-3; possible D gene TRBD1, 6 bases. This CDR3 region has 14 residues. Trimming cost V 4 bases and J 0 bases, with 11 bases left between them. CDR1 is SQVTM and CDR2 is ANQGSEA in the germline V gene. The CDR3 DNA reads as TGCAGCGTTGTAGGGGGTCTTAGCACAGATACGCAGTATTTT. Encoded protein: CSVVGGLSTDTQYF.

The chain recombines TRBV6-4 with TRBJ2-3; perhaps TRBD1 as D (6 bases). V was shortened by 2 bases and J by 2 bases, with 14 bases between the two germline ends. The CDR3 loop spans 16 amino acids. Germline CDR1 and CDR2: MRHNA and SNTAGT. CDR3 nucleotide sequence: TGTGCCAGCAGTGACAGGACAGACGGGGACACAGATACGCAGTATTTT. It specifies CASSDRTDGDTDTQYF.

About this clone: A much larger clonotype is one base distant, so this may be a read error. The chain recombines TRBV25-1 with TRBJ1-1; D uncertain. Germline CDR1 and CDR2: MGHDK and SYGVNS. CDR3 size: 13 residues. The V end was cut by 5 bases, the J end by 1 base, with 8 bases between. This chain's CDR3 is CASSQRENTEAFF. The CDR3 nucleotides read TGTGCCAGCAGTCAAAGAGAGAACACTGAAGCTTTCTTT.

The chain uses TRBV5-1 and TRBJ1-1; tentative D call: TRBD1 (6 bases). This CDR3 spans 13 amino acids. V lost 5 bases to trimming and J lost 8 bases, with 16 bases between them. Germline CDR1 is SGHRS and CDR2 is YFSETQ. The CDR3 loop is CASSQGSSAEAFF. CDR3 coding DNA: TGCGCCAGCAGTCAGGGGAGCTCTGCCGAAGCTTTCTTT.

This chain's CDR3 is CASSLNDRPINYGYTF. The CDR3, as DNA: TGTGCCAGCAGCTTAAACGACAGACCGATTAACTATGGCTACACCTTC. This chain connects TRBV7-6 to TRBJ1-2; a weak D match, TRBD1 (5 bases). Trimming took off 2 bases at V and 1 base at J, with 14 bases between the two ends. This CDR3 spans 16 amino acids. Germline CDR1 reads SGHVS; CDR2 reads FNYEAQ.

The V call is TRBV10-3, the J call TRBJ2-7, with D possibly matching TRBD1 (5 bases). The CDR3 has 12 amino acids. The V and J ends lost 6 bases and 4 bases respectively, with 10 bases between them. Germline-derived CDR1 and CDR2 are ENHRY and SYGVKD. The chain's CDR3 is CAIRDTPYEQYF. The DNA for the CDR3 is TGTGCCATCAGGGACACACCGTACGAGCAGTACTTC.

This clone was observed a few times. V is TRBV13 and J is TRBJ2-2; D is undetermined. Germline V lookup: CDR1 PRHDT, CDR2 FYEKMQ (reference sequence). Deletions cut 6 bases from V and 6 bases from J, with 8 bases between. The CDR3 spans 12 residues. This CDR3 is CASSSWPGELFF. The DNA of the CDR3 is TGTGCCAGCAGTTCCTGGCCCGGGGAGCTGTTTTTT.

The chain uses TRBV7-8 and TRBJ2-7; the match to TRBD1 covers 8 bases. This CDR3 comprises 16 residues. The germline V gene encodes CDR1 SGHVS and CDR2 FQNEAQ. Trimming took 5 bases from V and 2 from J; bases not matched to a gene: 11. In DNA form, the CDR3 reads TGTGCCAGCAGCCTGAGGACAGGGTCAATAACCTACGAGCAGTACTTC. Translating gives CASSLRTGSITYEQYF.

V usage is TRBV19 and J usage is TRBJ1-1; D is perhaps TRBD1 (6 bases). The V gene lost 7 bases and the J gene lost 7 bases, with 13 bases spanning the gap. CDR1 and CDR2 from the germline V gene are LNHDA and SQIVND (reference sequence). The CDR3 is 12 residues long. The CDR3 DNA follows: TGTGCCAGTACCCAGGGGTGGTATGAAGCTTTCTTT. It translates to CASTQGWYEAFF. Full variable domain (missing parts from reference TRBV19 and TRBJ1-1): DGGITQSPKYLFRKEGQNVTLSCEQNLNHDAMYWYRQDPGQGLRLIYYSQIVNDFQKGDIAEGYSVSREKKESFPLTVTSAQKNPTAFYLCASTQGWYEAFFGQGTRLTVV.